The 27 T cell receptor beta chains below all came from one sample that was sequenced in a study of blood T cells in healthy people across ages. A J-beta primer mix and a sample-barcoded 5' primer were used in a second PCR of about 6 to 12 cycles. TCRdb redid the calling of the 5' RACE reads with MiXCR, one entry per CDR3 protein. The sample gives 1.5 million to 2 million distinct CDR3 sequences, 30% to 40% of which show up once; over 9% is in the top ten. The sequencing input was blood. The receptor source for this set is a woman aged 30 to 39 in good health.

The rearrangement uses TRBV30 and TRBJ2-2; D perhaps matches TRBD1 (6 bases). The CDR3 covers 17 residues. CDR1 GTSNPN and CDR2 SVGIG come from the germline V gene (reference sequence). Trimming stripped 2 bases from V and 7 bases from J, with 23 bases between. The CDR3 nucleotides are TGTGCCTGGAGTCCTCTCAGGGGTCCTAGATCAGGCGGGGAGCTGTTTTTT. It yields the protein CAWSPLRGPRSGGELFF. The full variable domain, rest sourced from reference TRBV30 and TRBJ2-2, is SQTIHQWPATLVQPVGSPLSLECTVEGTSNPNLYWYRQAAGRGLQLLFYSVGIGQISSEVPQNLSASRPQDRQFILSSKKLLLSDSGFYLCAWSPLRGPRSGGELFFGEGSRLTVL.

CDR3 protein: CASSQPGFLSVEQFF. Written as DNA, the CDR3 is TGTGCCAGCAGCCAACCTGGATTCCTCTCGGTGGAGCAGTTCTTC. The rearrangement joins TRBV4-2 to TRBJ2-1; the D is unclear. Trimming shortened V by 2 bases and J by 10 bases, and 18 bases separated the two germline ends. This CDR3 region has 15 residues. The germline gives CDR1 LGHNA, CDR2 YNFKEQ.

The V call is TRBV11-2, the J call TRBJ2-3; D remains ambiguous. The CDR3 is made up of 14 amino acids. CDR1 and CDR2 from the germline V gene are SGHAT and FQNNGV. Between the trimmed V and J ends, which lost 6 bases and 2 bases, there was a span of 12 bases. The CDR3 sequence: CASRKPGNTDTQYF. The CDR3 nucleotides read TGTGCCAGCAGAAAACCCGGAAACACAGATACGCAGTATTTT.

The chain couples TRBV5-1 to TRBJ2-7; D is perhaps TRBD1 (5 bases). Germline V CDR1 and CDR2: SGHRS, YFSETQ. The CDR3 is 18 amino acids. The V end lost 0 bases, the J end lost 4 bases, and 23 bases lay between the germline ends. Here the CDR3 DNA reads TGCGCCAGCAGCTTGGCCCTTTTGGGCCCCGGACAAGGTTACGAGCAGTACTTC. The encoded protein is CASSLALLGPGQGYEQYF.

The chain recombines TRBV7-9 with TRBJ2-5; perhaps TRBD2 as D (5 bases). V was trimmed by 1 base and J by 4 bases, leaving 10 bases between them. The germline V gene encodes CDR1 SEHNR and CDR2 FQNEAQ (reference sequence). The CDR3 is 14 amino acids. The CDR3 protein is CASSLVLARETQYF. DNA of the CDR3: TGTGCCAGCAGCTTAGTTCTAGCCAGAGAGACCCAGTACTTC.

Remarks on this clonotype: Possible read error: a much larger clone is one base away. This chain links TRBV4-1 with TRBJ2-4, with TRBD1 as a possible D gene (6 bases). With the DNA end fitting TRBJ2-7 better, the J assignment may be wrong. This CDR3 contains 14 residues. Germline assignment: CDR1 MGHRA and CDR2 YSYEKL. As DNA, the CDR3 is TGCGCCAGCAGCCAGGGGGCTAGGTCCCTCGAGCAGTACTTC. It encodes CASSQGARSLEQYF.

Comment on this clonotype: A read error is possible here, since a much larger clone lies one base away. The chain recombines TRBV5-6 with TRBJ2-5, with 11 positions matching TRBD2. The ends lost 3 bases at V and 11 bases at J; junction bases unmatched: 15. The CDR3 spans 16 residues. The germline CDR1 and CDR2 sequences are SGHDT and YYEEEE. The CDR3 protein is CASSSGLAGGYNEQYF. Here the CDR3 DNA reads TGTGCCAGCAGCTCTGGTCTAGCGGGAGGTTACAATGAGCAGTACTTC.

The chain links TRBV20-1 to TRBJ2-1; no firm D call. The length of the CDR3 is 13 residues. Germline V gene lookup returns CDR1 DFQATT and CDR2 SNEGSKA (reference sequence). V gave up 6 bases and J gave up 1 base, with 10 bases separating them. The CDR3 bases are TGCAGTGCCAGACCCCCTTCCTACAATGAGCAGTTCTTC. This codes for CSARPPSYNEQFF.

With respect to this clonotype: A much larger clone differs from this one at a single base, so this may be a read error. Here the CDR3 DNA reads TGTGCCAGCAGTTCCGGGATAGCGAATGAGCAGTTCTTC. It translates to CASSSGIANEQFF. This chain uses TRBV6-2 or TRBV6-3 with TRBJ2-1, with a weak D call TRBD2 (5 bases). Germline loops: CDR1 MNHEY, CDR2 SVGEGT. This CDR3 region has 13 residues. V lost 4 bases, J lost 7 bases, and 11 bases lay in between.

J is TRBJ2-3 and V is TRBV6-1, with a weak D call TRBD1 (5 bases). Per the germline V gene, CDR1 is MNHNS and CDR2 is SASEGT. The V gene lost 3 bases and the J gene lost 5 bases, with 12 bases spanning the gap. The CDR3 consists of 14 residues. The CDR3 loop is CASSEASRGDTQYF. CDR3 bases: TGTGCCAGCAGTGAGGCAAGTAGGGGAGATACGCAGTATTTT.

A note on this clonotype: A much larger clonotype is one base distant, so this may be a read error. V and J are TRBV27 and TRBJ1-6; TRBD1 is a possible D gene (6 bases). Between the trimmed V and J ends, which lost 8 bases and 11 bases, there was a span of 16 bases. This CDR3 has 13 amino acids. CDR1 and CDR2 (germline): MNHEY, SMNVEV (reference sequence). The CDR3 sequence is CASSTGRGPPLHF. The CDR3 DNA is TGTGCCAGCTCAACAGGGCGGGGGCCACCCCTCCACTTT.

This clonotype appeared a few times. V usage is TRBV3-1 and J usage is TRBJ1-1; D is perhaps TRBD1 (5 bases). The CDR3 has 12 amino acids. CDR1 LGHDT and CDR2 YNNKEL come from the germline V gene (reference sequence). V lost 4 bases and J 10 bases, leaving 13 bases between the germline ends. The CDR3 sequence is CASSRSGLGAFF. The CDR3 DNA follows: TGTGCCAGCAGCCGGTCGGGACTAGGAGCTTTCTTT.

The rearrangement uses TRBV12-3 or TRBV12-4 and TRBJ2-2; TRBD1 is a possible D gene (6 bases). Trimming stripped 1 base from V and 0 bases from J, with 18 bases between. The CDR3 is 19 amino acids. The CDR3 nucleotides read TGTGCCAGCAGTTTAGTAAAAATCACCGGGACAACGAACACCGGGGAGCTGTTTTTT. Translation: CASSLVKITGTTNTGELFF.

The chain links TRBV9 to TRBJ1-2, with D perhaps matching TRBD1 (6 bases). This CDR3 has 14 amino acids. V was shortened by 0 bases and J by 3 bases, with 9 bases between the two germline ends. Germline V gives CDR1 SGDLS, CDR2 YYNGEE. CDR3 sequence (DNA): TGTGCCAGCAGCGTAGGCAGGGGAGACTATGGCTACACCTTC. Its translation is CASSVGRGDYGYTF. The variable domain in full, completed from reference TRBV9 and TRBJ1-2, reads DSGVTQTPKHLITATGQRVTLRCSPRSGDLSVYWYQQSLDQGLQFLIQYYNGEERAKGNILERFSAQQFPDLHSELNLSSLELGDSALYFCASSVGRGDYGYTFGSGTRLTVV.

This clonotype was counted only a few times. One junction end disagrees with the germline gene, perhaps due to a read error. The chain joins TRBV5-1 to TRBJ2-3; no clear D gene. The CDR3 contains 13 residues. CDR1 is SGHRS, CDR2 YFSETQ, per germline. As DNA, the CDR3 is TGTGCCAGCAGCTTAGATGCGGCAGATACGCAGTATTTT. This gives the protein CASSLDAADTQYF.

V gene TRBV30 combines with J gene TRBJ2-5, with 12 bases lining up with TRBD2. V was clipped by 2 bases and J by 7 bases; unmatched bases: 8. Per the germline V gene, CDR1 is GTSNPN and CDR2 is SVGIG (reference sequence). The CDR3 sequence is 15 residues long. The CDR3 nucleotides read TGTGCCTGGAGTTACGGACTAGCGGGACGGGGGACCCAGTACTTC. The encoded protein is CAWSYGLAGRGTQYF.

This clonotype was detected many times. V is TRBV29-1 and J is TRBJ2-7, with 8 bases that match TRBD1. This CDR3 contains 13 residues. The germline V gene encodes CDR1 SQVTM and CDR2 ANQGSEA. The junction had 4 bases not matched to a gene; V was cut back by 5 bases and J by 1 base. CDR3 coding DNA: TGCAGCGTTACTGGACAGGGATCCTACGAGCAGTACTTC. It yields the protein CSVTGQGSYEQYF.

This clonotype was detected many times. The chain joins TRBV29-1 to TRBJ2-7; 10 nucleotides line up with TRBD2. The V segment lost 3 bases and the J segment 2 bases; nucleotides outside the gene matches: 10. Germline V lookup: CDR1 SQVTM, CDR2 ANQGSEA. CDR3 size: 16 residues. CDR3: CSVEGGLAGVAYEQYF. The CDR3 DNA reads as TGCAGCGTTGAGGGGGGGCTAGCGGGGGTCGCCTACGAGCAGTACTTC.

The chain recombines TRBV7-3 with TRBJ2-1; tentative D call: TRBD1 (6 bases). V gave up 5 bases and J gave up 8 bases, with 13 bases separating them. The CDR3 has 13 residues. The germline CDR1 and CDR2 sequences are SGHTA and FQGTGA. In DNA, the CDR3 is TGTGCCAGCAGCCGAAGGGGGTCGGATGAGCAGTTCTTC. The encoded protein is CASSRRGSDEQFF.

The chain is built from TRBV12-5 and TRBJ2-1; perhaps TRBD2 as D (6 bases). The germline V gene has CDR1 LGHNT and CDR2 FRNRAP. Trimming took off 0 bases at V and 10 bases at J, with 10 bases between the two ends. The CDR3 totals 13 residues. For the CDR3, the DNA is TGTGCTAGTGGTTTGGTACCGGGGGAAGAGCAGTTCTTC. Residues: CASGLVPGEEQFF.

This clonotype was found a few times. The J gene is TRBJ2-7, the V gene TRBV28; tentatively, D is TRBD2 (6 bases). The V gene lost 3 bases and the J gene lost 7 bases, with 16 bases spanning the gap. CDR3 length equals 14 residues. CDR1 is MDHEN and CDR2 is SYDVKM in the germline V gene. CDR3 DNA sequence: TGTGCCAGCAGTTTGCCCCATCCCGGGGGAGAGCAGTACTTC. As protein: CASSLPHPGGEQYF.

This clonotype was seen at least ten times. The chain uses TRBV28 and TRBJ2-7; a weak D match, TRBD1 (5 bases). This CDR3 has 11 amino acids. Germline CDR1 and CDR2: MDHEN and SYDVKM. Trimming took 6 bases from V and 5 from J, leaving 8 bases between them. CDR3 sequence (DNA): TGTGCCAGCAGCCCCAGGGACGAGCAGTACTTC. Translating it yields CASSPRDEQYF.

The CDR3 region has the DNA TGCGCCAGCAGCCAAGCTCCCCTCAATGAGCAGTTCTTC. This codes for CASSQAPLNEQFF. This chain connects TRBV4-1 to TRBJ2-1; D unresolved. This CDR3 is built from 13 residues. With 1 base removed from V and 6 bases from J, the gap between germline ends came to 7 bases. Germline CDR1 reads MGHRA; CDR2 reads YSYEKL.

This chain uses TRBV7-2 with TRBJ2-1; D could derive from TRBD1 or TRBD2 (6 bases each). Trimming left V 0 bases short and J 7 bases short, with 13 bases between. This CDR3 has 15 residues. In germline, CDR1 is SGHTA, CDR2 FQGNSA. In nucleotides, the CDR3 is TGTGCCAGCAGCTTAGCCCGGGGGCGGTGGAATGAGCAGTTCTTC. This translates into CASSLARGRWNEQFF.

In DNA, the CDR3 is TGTGCCAGCACTGAGGTTGGAACCGAAGCTTTCTTT. Its translation: CASTEVGTEAFF. The chain is built from TRBV2 and TRBJ1-1; no clear D. V lost 7 bases to trimming and J lost 8 bases, with 14 bases between them. The length of the CDR3 is 12 residues. The germline CDR1 and CDR2 sequences are SNHLY and FYNNEI.

This clonotype was seen a few times. This chain uses TRBV20-1 with TRBJ2-1; D is possibly TRBD2 (5 bases). The CDR3 has 12 residues. CDR1 is DFQATT, CDR2 SNEGSKA, per germline (reference sequence). V dropped 7 bases and J dropped 6 bases, with 13 bases sitting between them. This CDR3 is CSEEGAGNEQFF. DNA for the CDR3: TGCAGTGAAGAGGGCGCGGGCAATGAGCAGTTCTTC.

This chain connects TRBV6-1 to TRBJ2-6; 9 bases align to TRBD1. The V and J ends lost 10 bases and 2 bases, in that order; junction bases with no gene match: 12. This CDR3 spans 17 amino acids. Germline CDR1 and CDR2: MNHNS and SASEGT. CDR3 in DNA: TGTGCCAACCGAGCCGGGACAGGGTCTACTGGGGCCAACGTCCTGACTTTC. Translated: CANRAGTGSTGANVLTF.